Listed here are 26 T cell receptor beta chains from one sample, sequenced in a study of control samples from healthy donors and cancer patients. The table came from immunoSEQ multiplex PCR; TCRdb's copy has only in-frame clones and leaves some out. The sample shows roughly 100,000 clones, roughly 88% of them seen only once. Sample: blood. These receptors were obtained from a man in his thirties or forties in good health.

The rearrangement uses TRBV27 and TRBJ2-6; D gene unclear. CDR1 is MNHEY and CDR2 is SMNVEV in the germline V gene (reference sequence). There are 13 residues in the CDR3. V was trimmed by 0 bases and J by 3 bases, leaving 0 bases between them. This chain's CDR3 is CASSLSGANVLTF. The DNA for the CDR3 is TGTGCCAGCAGTTTATCTGGGGCCAACGTCCTGACTTTC.

The chain employs TRBV13 and TRBJ2-7, with D unresolved. This CDR3 contains 14 residues. With 3 bases removed from V and 6 bases from J, the gap between germline ends came to 15 bases. Per germline, CDR1 PRHDT and CDR2 FYEKMQ (reference sequence). This chain's CDR3 is CASSLGSARSEQYF. The CDR3 DNA follows: TGTGCCAGCAGCTTGGGGTCCGCCCGGAGCGAGCAGTACTTC.

The J gene is TRBJ2-1, the V gene TRBV6-4; 9 bases agree with TRBD1. The junction had 10 bases not matched to a gene; V was cut back by 6 bases and J by 7 bases. This CDR3 has 15 amino acids. Germline V gene sequence: CDR1 MRHNA, CDR2 SNTAGT. The DNA for the CDR3 is TGTGCCAGCAGGGTAGACAGGGGGGAACCAAATGAGCAGTTCTTC. It specifies CASRVDRGEPNEQFF.

The rearrangement joins TRBV24-1 to TRBJ2-5; no reliable D call. The CDR3 has 14 amino acids. V lost 4 bases and J 4 bases, leaving 12 bases between the germline ends. The germline CDR1 and CDR2 sequences are KGHDR and SFDVKD. In DNA form, the CDR3 reads TGTGCCACCAGTGAACCCGGGCCGACAGAGACCCAGTACTTC. This sequence encodes CATSEPGPTETQYF.

This chain connects TRBV6-1 to TRBJ1-6; unclear D gene. The CDR3 spans 16 residues. Germline V gives CDR1 MNHNS, CDR2 SASEGT. Trimming shortened V by 3 bases and J by 6 bases, and 15 bases separated the two germline ends. Written as DNA, the CDR3 is TGTGCCAGCAGTGAGATTGGTCGTAACTCTAATTCACCCCTCCACTTT. It yields the protein CASSEIGRNSNSPLHF.

Here the CDR3 reads CASSTWTGKPTEAFF. The CDR3 nucleotides read TGTGCCAGTAGTACGTGGACAGGCAAACCCACTGAAGCTTTCTTT. The gene calls are TRBV19 and TRBJ1-1; 7 bases are a match to TRBD1. The CDR3 extends over 15 amino acids. The germline gives CDR1 LNHDA, CDR2 SQIVND (reference sequence). V lost 4 bases, J lost 4 bases, and 9 bases stayed unmatched. Looking up the rest from reference TRBV19 and TRBJ1-1 gives the full variable domain: DGGITQSPKYLFRKEGQNVTLSCEQNLNHDAMYWYRQDPGQGLRLIYYSQIVNDFQKGDIAEGYSVSREKKESFPLTVTSAQKNPTAFYLCASSTWTGKPTEAFFGQGTRLTVV.

J is TRBJ1-4 and V is TRBV7-9; D is undetermined. V was pared by 4 bases and J by 0 bases, with 15 bases between. The CDR3 has 17 amino acids. CDR1 is SEHNR, CDR2 FQNEAQ, per germline (reference sequence). The CDR3 region has the DNA TGTGCCAGCAGCTCCCGGGCAGGACTCTCAACTAATGAAAAACTGTTTTTT. Its protein product is CASSSRAGLSTNEKLFF.

The chain links TRBV6-2 or TRBV6-3 to TRBJ1-1, with D possibly TRBD1 on 6 matching bases. CDR3 size: 17 residues. The germline V and J ends were trimmed by 0 bases and 2 bases, with 16 bases remaining between them. CDR1 MNHEY and CDR2 SVGEGT come from the germline V gene. The CDR3 spells CASSYSIARDTNTEAFF. CDR3 bases: TGTGCCAGCAGTTACTCTATTGCCCGGGACACCAACACTGAAGCTTTCTTT.

The chain links TRBV29-1 to TRBJ2-1; a possible D gene is TRBD1 (5 bases). The V gene's germline CDR1 is SQVTM and CDR2 ANQGSEA. Deletions cut 3 bases from V and 4 bases from J, with 19 bases between. The CDR3 runs to 16 residues. The CDR3 sequence: CSVDLGLGGQYNEQFF. In DNA form, the CDR3 reads TGCAGCGTTGACTTGGGGCTTGGCGGACAATACAATGAGCAGTTCTTC.

The V and J genes are TRBV4-2 and TRBJ1-1, with unresolved D. This CDR3 region has 16 residues. Per the germline V gene, CDR1 is LGHNA and CDR2 is YNFKEQ. Trimming removed 3 bases from V and 3 bases from J, with 17 bases in between. CDR3 loop: CASSQPIEGRDTEAFF. In DNA form, the CDR3 reads TGTGCCAGCAGCCAGCCGATAGAGGGAAGGGACACTGAAGCTTTCTTT.

This chain links TRBV10-3 with TRBJ2-1; no clear D gene. V lost 7 bases to trimming and J lost 7 bases, with 17 bases between them. The CDR3 sequence is 14 residues long. CDR1 ENHRY and CDR2 SYGVKD come from the germline V gene. The DNA for the CDR3 is TGTGCCATCAAGGGTACGTCGGCGGCGAATGAGCAGTTCTTC. This sequence encodes CAIKGTSAANEQFF.

V usage is TRBV7-3 and J usage is TRBJ2-1, with D tentatively TRBD2 (5 bases). Trimming removed 2 bases from V and 0 bases from J, with 5 bases in between. The CDR3 contains 14 residues. The germline gives CDR1 SGHTA, CDR2 FQGTGA. The CDR3 sequence is CASSLGSSYNEQFF. CDR3 DNA: TGTGCCAGCAGCTTAGGGAGCTCCTACAATGAGCAGTTCTTC.

V is TRBV5-1 and J is TRBJ2-2, with D unclear. The CDR3 contains 16 residues. The germline V gene has CDR1 SGHRS and CDR2 YFSETQ. V was clipped by 8 bases and J by 6 bases, with 23 bases between them. The CDR3 DNA follows: TGCGCCAGTTCCGCCCGCAGTCAGCATTCTCCCGGGGAGCTGTTTTTT. It is translated as CASSARSQHSPGELFF. Together with reference TRBV5-1 and TRBJ2-2, the CDR3 gives the full variable domain: KAGVTQTPRYLIKTRGQQVTLSCSPISGHRSVSWYQQTPGQGLQFLFEYFSETQRNKGNFPGRFSGRQFSNSRSEMNVSTLELGDSALYLCASSARSQHSPGELFFGEGSRLTVL.

The chain employs TRBV5-6 and TRBJ2-3, with no clear D. Germline lookup yields CDR1 SGHDT and CDR2 YYEEEE. The CDR3 is made up of 14 amino acids. Trimming cost V 0 bases and J 2 bases, with 7 bases left between them. The DNA for the CDR3 is TGTGCCAGCAGCTTGGGTCAGTTCACAGATACGCAGTATTTT. It is translated as CASSLGQFTDTQYF.

The chain carries TRBV7-2 and TRBJ2-7, with a possible D match to TRBD2 (6 bases). The CDR3 spans 16 residues. V dropped 5 bases and J dropped 6 bases, with 23 bases sitting between them. The germline V gene encodes CDR1 SGHTA and CDR2 FQGNSA. As DNA, the CDR3 is TGTGCCAGCAGCCCATCCGGGACTCGGGAATTAAGCGAGCAGTACTTC. Its protein is CASSPSGTRELSEQYF.

This sequence joins TRBV29-1 and TRBJ2-7, with 10 bases identical to TRBD1. The CDR3 sequence is 13 residues long. Germline CDR1 SQVTM, CDR2 ANQGSEA. Trimming removed 7 bases from V and 5 bases from J; junction bases left unmatched: 8. CDR3 nucleotide sequence: TGCAGCGCCGGACAGGGGGATTGGGACGAGCAGTACTTC. Its protein product is CSAGQGDWDEQYF.

J is TRBJ1-5 and V is TRBV6-2 or TRBV6-3, with D unclear. The V gene lost 0 bases and the J gene lost 5 bases, with 5 bases spanning the gap. CDR1 is MNHEY, CDR2 SVGEGT, per germline. CDR3 length: 13 residues. The CDR3 bases are TGTGCCAGCAGTTACTCTGGAGATCAGCCCCAGCATTTT. Residues: CASSYSGDQPQHF.

The CDR3 sequence is CASSFEGAGETQYF. The CDR3 coding sequence is TGTGCCAGCAGTTTCGAAGGGGCGGGGGAGACCCAGTACTTC. The chain uses TRBV27 and TRBJ2-5; a possible D gene is TRBD2 (6 bases). CDR1 is MNHEY and CDR2 is SMNVEV in the germline V gene (reference sequence). The CDR3 totals 14 residues. The V end lost 3 bases, the J end lost 5 bases, and 13 bases lay between the germline ends.

The rearrangement uses TRBV27 and TRBJ2-7, with unresolved D. Germline lookup yields CDR1 MNHEY and CDR2 SMNVEV (reference sequence). The germline V and J ends were trimmed by 7 bases and 0 bases, with 10 bases remaining between them. The CDR3 totals 13 residues. This CDR3 reads CASKKPGSYEQYF. The CDR3 DNA reads TGTGCCAGCAAAAAACCGGGCTCCTACGAGCAGTACTTC.

This clone was picked up a small number of times. The chain combines TRBV7-8 with TRBJ2-7; 7 positions match TRBD2. Unmatched junction bases numbered 4, after V lost 5 bases and J lost 0 bases. CDR3 length equals 14 residues. Germline V gene data show CDR1 as SGHVS and CDR2 as FQNEAQ. CDR3 sequence (DNA): TGTGCCAGCAGCCCACTAGCGTCCTCCTACGAGCAGTACTTC. Amino acids: CASSPLASSYEQYF.

V is TRBV5-4 and J is TRBJ2-1, with D maybe TRBD1 (5 bases). The V gene lost 3 bases and the J gene lost 0 bases, with 7 bases spanning the gap. CDR3 length: 14 amino acids. Germline values: CDR1 SGHNT, CDR2 YYREEE (reference sequence). The CDR3 coding sequence is TGTGCCAGCAGCTCGCAGGGCTCCTACAATGAGCAGTTCTTC. Protein sequence: CASSSQGSYNEQFF.

The chain carries TRBV10-3 and TRBJ2-5, with TRBD2 matching 13 bases. In germline, CDR1 is ENHRY, CDR2 SYGVKD. The CDR3 has 16 amino acids. Trimming at V came to 3 bases and at J to 2 bases, leaving 3 bases not matched to a gene. DNA for the CDR3: TGTGCCATCAGTGAACCGGGACTAGCGGGACAAGAGACCCAGTACTTC. Amino acid sequence: CAISEPGLAGQETQYF.

V and J are TRBV14 and TRBJ2-3; TRBD2 agrees at 10 bases. The CDR3 runs 18 residues. The V segment lost 0 bases and the J segment 2 bases; nucleotides outside the gene matches: 8. CDR1 SGHDN and CDR2 FVKESK come from the germline V gene. CDR3 residues: CASSQESASGSPTDTQYF. The CDR3 DNA reads as TGTGCCAGCAGCCAAGAGTCGGCTAGCGGGAGTCCCACAGATACGCAGTATTTT.

The table lists this clone with a count of one. This chain joins TRBV14 and TRBJ1-3; D call uncertain. The ends were cut back, 7 bases at V and 4 bases at J, with 11 bases in the middle. The CDR3 runs to 13 residues. In germline, CDR1 is SGHDN, CDR2 FVKESK. The CDR3, as DNA: TGTGCCAGCAACGCCGGTGGGGGAAACACCATATATTTT. Protein sequence: CASNAGGGNTIYF.

A single count supports this clone. The rearrangement joins TRBV12-5 to TRBJ2-2; 12 bases align to TRBD2. Germline V gene lookup returns CDR1 LGHNT and CDR2 FRNRAP. J gave up 5 bases and V 6 bases, and 4 bases lay outside the gene matches. The CDR3 is 15 residues long. The CDR3 loop reads CASGAGTSGTGELFF. In DNA form, the CDR3 reads TGTGCTAGTGGGGCCGGGACTAGCGGGACCGGGGAGCTGTTTTTT.

The rearrangement joins TRBV6-2 or TRBV6-3 to TRBJ1-5; D unclear. CDR3 length: 15 amino acids. Germline CDR1 reads MNHEY; CDR2 reads SVGEGT. V lost 0 bases and J lost 2, with 8 bases in between. The CDR3 region is CASSYSTQGNQPQHF. The DNA of the CDR3 is TGTGCCAGCAGTTACTCGACGCAGGGCAATCAGCCCCAGCATTTT.